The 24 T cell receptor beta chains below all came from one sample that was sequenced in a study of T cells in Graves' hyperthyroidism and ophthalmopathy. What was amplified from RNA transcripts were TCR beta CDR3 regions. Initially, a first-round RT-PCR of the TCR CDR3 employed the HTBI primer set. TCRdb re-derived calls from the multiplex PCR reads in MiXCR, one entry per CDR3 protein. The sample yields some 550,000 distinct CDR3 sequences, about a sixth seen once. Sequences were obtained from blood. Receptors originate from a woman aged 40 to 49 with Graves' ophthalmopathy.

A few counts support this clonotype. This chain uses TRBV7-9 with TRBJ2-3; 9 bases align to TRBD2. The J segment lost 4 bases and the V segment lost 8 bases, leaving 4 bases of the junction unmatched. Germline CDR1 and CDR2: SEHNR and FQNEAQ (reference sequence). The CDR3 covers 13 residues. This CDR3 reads CASAGGSADTQYF. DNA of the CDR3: TGTGCCAGCGCGGGAGGGAGTGCAGATACGCAGTATTTT.

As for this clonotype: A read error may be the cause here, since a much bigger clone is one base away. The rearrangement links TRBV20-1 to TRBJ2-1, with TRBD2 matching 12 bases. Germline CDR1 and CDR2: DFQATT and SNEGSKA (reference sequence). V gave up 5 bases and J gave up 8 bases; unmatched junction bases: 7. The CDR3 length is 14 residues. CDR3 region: CSASSGRGRDEQFF. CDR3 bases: TGCAGTGCTTCTAGCGGGAGGGGGAGGGATGAGCAGTTCTTC.

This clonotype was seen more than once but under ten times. The CDR3: CASSEIGASNQPQHF. The CDR3 DNA reads as TGTGCCAGCAGTGAAATAGGGGCTAGCAATCAGCCCCAGCATTTT. The V call is TRBV6-1, the J call TRBJ1-5; D is perhaps TRBD1 (5 bases). V shed 2 bases and J shed 0 bases, with 8 bases lying between them. Germline-derived CDR1 and CDR2 are MNHNS and SASEGT. CDR3 length: 15 amino acids.

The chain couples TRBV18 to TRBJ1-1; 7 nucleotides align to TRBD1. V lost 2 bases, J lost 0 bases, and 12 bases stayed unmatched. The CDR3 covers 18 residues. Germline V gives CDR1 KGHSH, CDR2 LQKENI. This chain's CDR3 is CASSPFDIQQGLNTEAFF. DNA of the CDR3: TGTGCCAGCTCACCATTCGATATTCAACAGGGGCTGAACACTGAAGCTTTCTTT.

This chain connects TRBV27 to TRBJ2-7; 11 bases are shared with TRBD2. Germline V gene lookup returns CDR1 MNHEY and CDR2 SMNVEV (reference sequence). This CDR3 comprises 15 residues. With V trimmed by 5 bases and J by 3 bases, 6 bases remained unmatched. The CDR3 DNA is TGTGCCAGCAGTCCCACGGGACTAGCGGTCTACGAGCAGTACTTC. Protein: CASSPTGLAVYEQYF.

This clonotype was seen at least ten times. CDR3 in amino acids: CASSEARLAGGPSGANVLTF. The DNA for the CDR3 is TGTGCCAGCAGTGAAGCGCGGCTAGCGGGAGGGCCGTCAGGGGCCAACGTCCTGACTTTC. The V call is TRBV2, the J call TRBJ2-6; 12 nucleotides agree with TRBD2. The CDR3 has 20 residues. The V segment lost 0 bases and the J segment 4 bases; nucleotides outside the gene matches: 10. In germline, CDR1 is SNHLY, CDR2 FYNNEI.

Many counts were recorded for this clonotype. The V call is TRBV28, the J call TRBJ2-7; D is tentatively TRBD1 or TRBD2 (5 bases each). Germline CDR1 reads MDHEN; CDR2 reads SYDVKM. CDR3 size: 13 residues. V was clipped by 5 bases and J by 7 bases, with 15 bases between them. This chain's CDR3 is CASSTGGPEEQYF. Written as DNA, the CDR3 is TGTGCCAGCAGTACAGGAGGACCCGAGGAGCAGTACTTC.

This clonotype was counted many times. The CDR3 nucleotides are TGTGCCAGCACCCCCGACAGGGTGGGAACTTCACCCCTCCACTTT. Translating it yields CASTPDRVGTSPLHF. The rearrangement joins TRBV28 to TRBJ1-6; 7 nucleotides line up with TRBD1. The CDR3 loop spans 15 amino acids. Looked up from germline, CDR1 is MDHEN and CDR2 is SYDVKM. After removal of 7 bases from V and 9 bases from J, the junction contained 12 bases not matched to a gene.

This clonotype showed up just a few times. DNA of the CDR3: TGCGCCAGCAGCAGATTCGGTGAAGCTTTCTTT. Its translation is CASSRFGEAFF. The chain joins TRBV4-1 to TRBJ1-1, with D hard to call. In germline, CDR1 is MGHRA, CDR2 YSYEKL. CDR3 length equals 11 residues. Trimming took 5 bases from V and 7 from J, leaving 8 bases between them.

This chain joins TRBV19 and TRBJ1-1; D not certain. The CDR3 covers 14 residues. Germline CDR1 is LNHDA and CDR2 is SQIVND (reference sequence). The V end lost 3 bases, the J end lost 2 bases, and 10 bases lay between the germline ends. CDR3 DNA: TGTGCCAGTAGTATTACATCCGTAAACACTGAAGCTTTCTTT. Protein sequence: CASSITSVNTEAFF.

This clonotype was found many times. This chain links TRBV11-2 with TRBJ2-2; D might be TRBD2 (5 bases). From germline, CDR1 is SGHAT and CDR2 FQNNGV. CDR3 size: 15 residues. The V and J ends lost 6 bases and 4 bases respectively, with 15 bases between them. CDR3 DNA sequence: TGTGCCAGCAGACCTACTAGTACTAGCACCGGGGAGCTGTTTTTT. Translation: CASRPTSTSTGELFF.

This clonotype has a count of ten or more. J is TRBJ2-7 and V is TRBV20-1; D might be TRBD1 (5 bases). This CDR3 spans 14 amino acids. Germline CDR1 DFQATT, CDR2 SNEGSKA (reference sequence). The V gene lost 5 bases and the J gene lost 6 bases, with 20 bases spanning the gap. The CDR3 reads CSAPPGAIPPEQYF. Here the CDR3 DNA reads TGCAGTGCTCCCCCTGGGGCAATCCCCCCCGAGCAGTACTTC.

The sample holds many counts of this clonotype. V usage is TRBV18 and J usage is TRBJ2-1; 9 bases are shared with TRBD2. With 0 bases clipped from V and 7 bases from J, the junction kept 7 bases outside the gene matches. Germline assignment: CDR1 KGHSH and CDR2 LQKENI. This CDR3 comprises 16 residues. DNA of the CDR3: TGTGCCAGCTCACCACCAGGGCTAGCGGGATCTAATGAGCAGTTCTTC. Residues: CASSPPGLAGSNEQFF.

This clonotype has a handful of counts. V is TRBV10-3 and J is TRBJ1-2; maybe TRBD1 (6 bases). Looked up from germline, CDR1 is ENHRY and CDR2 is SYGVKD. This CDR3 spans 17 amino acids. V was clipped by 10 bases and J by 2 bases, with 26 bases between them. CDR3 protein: CASPTAGTPLRNYGYTF. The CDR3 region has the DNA TGTGCCAGCCCGACCGCCGGGACACCTTTGCGGAACTATGGCTACACCTTC.

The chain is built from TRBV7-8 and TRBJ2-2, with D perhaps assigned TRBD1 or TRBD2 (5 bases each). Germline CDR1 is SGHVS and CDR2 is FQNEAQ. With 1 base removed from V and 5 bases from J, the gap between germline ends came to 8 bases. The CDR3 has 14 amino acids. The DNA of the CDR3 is TGTGCCAGCAGCTTAGACGGGGCTACCGGGGAGCTGTTTTTT. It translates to CASSLDGATGELFF.

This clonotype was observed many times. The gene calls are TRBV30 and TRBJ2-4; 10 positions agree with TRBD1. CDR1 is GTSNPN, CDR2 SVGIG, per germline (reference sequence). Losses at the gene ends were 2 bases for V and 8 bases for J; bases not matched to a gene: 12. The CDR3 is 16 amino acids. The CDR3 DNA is TGTGCCTGGAGTCCACCCGGGACAGGGGTGGGAGACATTCAGTACTTC. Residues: CAWSPPGTGVGDIQYF.

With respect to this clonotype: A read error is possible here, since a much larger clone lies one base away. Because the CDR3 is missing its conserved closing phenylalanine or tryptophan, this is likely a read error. The chain's CDR3 is CAWSVPGGESEKLFS. CDR3 bases: TGTGCCTGGAGTGTACCGGGGGGAGAGTCGGAAAAACTGTTTTCT. This sequence joins TRBV30 and TRBJ1-4; D perhaps matches TRBD1 (5 bases). The V end was cut by 0 bases, the J end by 8 bases, with 16 bases between. The germline CDR1 and CDR2 sequences are GTSNPN and SVGIG (reference sequence). The CDR3 runs to 15 residues.

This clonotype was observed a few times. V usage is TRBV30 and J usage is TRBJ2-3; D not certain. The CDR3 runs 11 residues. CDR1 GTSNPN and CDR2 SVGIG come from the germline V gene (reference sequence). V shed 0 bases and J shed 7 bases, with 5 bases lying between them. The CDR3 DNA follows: TGTGCCTGGAGTGTAACGTATACGCAGTATTTT. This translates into CAWSVTYTQYF.

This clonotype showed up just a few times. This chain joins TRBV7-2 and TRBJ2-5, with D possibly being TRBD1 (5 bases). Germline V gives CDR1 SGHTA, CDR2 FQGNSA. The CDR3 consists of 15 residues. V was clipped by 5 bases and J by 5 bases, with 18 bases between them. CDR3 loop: CASSPGAGRAETQYF. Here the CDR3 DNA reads TGTGCCAGCAGCCCTGGGGCCGGCCGAGCGGAGACCCAGTACTTC. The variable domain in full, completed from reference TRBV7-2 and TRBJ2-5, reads GAGVSQSPSNKVTEKGKDVELRCDPISGHTALYWYRQSLGQGLEFLIYFQGNSAPDKSGLPSDRFSAERTGGSVSTLTIQRTQQEDSAVYLCASSPGAGRAETQYFGPGTRLLVL.

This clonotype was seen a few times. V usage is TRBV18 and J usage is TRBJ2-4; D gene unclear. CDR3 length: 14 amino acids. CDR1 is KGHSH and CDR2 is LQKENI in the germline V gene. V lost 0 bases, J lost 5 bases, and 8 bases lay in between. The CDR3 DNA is TGTGCCAGCTCACCACCGGTACTTCAAAACATTCAGTACTTC. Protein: CASSPPVLQNIQYF.

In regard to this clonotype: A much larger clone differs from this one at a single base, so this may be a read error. CDR3 DNA: TGTGCCGGCAGTACGATCCGGGACAGACCTGCTAAAAGTTATGGCTACACCTTC. Residues: CAGSTIRDRPAKSYGYTF. The chain has TRBV6-5 and TRBJ1-2, with TRBD1 identical over 7 bases. The CDR3 totals 18 residues. Germline values: CDR1 MNHEY, CDR2 SVGAGI.

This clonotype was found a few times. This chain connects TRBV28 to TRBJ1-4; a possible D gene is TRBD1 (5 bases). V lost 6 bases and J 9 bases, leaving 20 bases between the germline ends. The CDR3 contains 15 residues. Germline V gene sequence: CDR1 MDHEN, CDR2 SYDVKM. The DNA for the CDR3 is TGTGCCAGCAGCCTCGGGACGGTGGCGACTAAAAAACTGTTTTTT. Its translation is CASSLGTVATKKLFF.

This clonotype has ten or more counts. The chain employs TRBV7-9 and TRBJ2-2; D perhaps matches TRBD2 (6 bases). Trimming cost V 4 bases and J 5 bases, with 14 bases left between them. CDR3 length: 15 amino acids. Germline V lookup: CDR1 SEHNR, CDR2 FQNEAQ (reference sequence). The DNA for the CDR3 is TGTGCCAGCAGCTACCAGGAGGGGAGGACCGGGGAGCTGTTTTTT. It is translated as CASSYQEGRTGELFF.

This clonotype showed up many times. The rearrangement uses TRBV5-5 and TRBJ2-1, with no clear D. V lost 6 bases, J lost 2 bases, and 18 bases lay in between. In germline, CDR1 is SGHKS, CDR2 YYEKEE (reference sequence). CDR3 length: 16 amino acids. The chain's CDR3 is CASTMGKGWAYNEQFF. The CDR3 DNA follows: TGTGCCAGCACCATGGGAAAAGGGTGGGCCTACAATGAGCAGTTCTTC.